Many counts were recorded for the clone carrying this T cell receptor beta chain. Its antigen is not identified. CDR1 is DFQATT and CDR2 is SNEGSKA in the germline V gene (reference sequence). This CDR3 is built from 15 residues. The junction had 7 bases not matched to a gene; V was cut back by 3 bases and J by 3 bases. The sample originates from a study of early T cells in non-severe SARS-CoV-2 infection. About the research overall: Sequencing targeted bulk RNA from unsorted whole blood, leaving chains unpaired.

Findings and caveats of the study: Private and CD4 specificities were missed by VDJdb matching, which favored anti-spike CD8 responses.

The library protocol tagged individual cDNA molecules with unique molecular identifiers. TCRdb ran MiXCR on the 5' RACE reads and lists one entry per CDR3 protein. The sample lists 37,000 or so distinct CDR3 sequences; roughly 5% were seen once. The TCR was taken from an adult who was a healthcare worker with PCR-confirmed SARS-CoV-2 infection or an uninfected control (not recorded which). This sequence joins TRBV20-1 and TRBJ2-3, with 9 bases that match TRBD2. What was sequenced was whole blood. The CDR3 DNA follows: TGCAGTGCTAGGGTCGTCCTAGCGGGGACAGATACGCAGTATTTT. Its protein product is CSARVVLAGTDTQYF.